A selection of T cell receptor beta chains follows, all from one sample in a study of CD4 T cells in relation to SARS-CoV-2 and coronaviruses. Their antigen targets remain unknown. The data were produced by immunoSEQ multiplex PCR, yet TCRdb's version contains in-frame clones alone and is incomplete. The data hold about 15,000 clones, with around four fifths observed a single time. Sequencing input: CD4+ T cells from PBMCs, cultured in vitro. The receptor set was obtained from a human donor in good health. Each CDR3 is given with its conserved first and last residue. D genes are given only for firm matches. Clone size is not always given. Where it is, it says once, few, many or a class for expanded clones.

v_gene: TRBV14; abundance: .; j_gene: TRBJ1-1; d_gene: .; CDR3aa: CASSQVMGLGAFF; CDR3nt: TGTGCCAGCAGCCAAGTTATGGGCCTTGGAGCTTTCTTT
v_gene: TRBV27; abundance: .; j_gene: TRBJ1-2; d_gene: .; CDR3aa: CASSGSGDYGYTF; CDR3nt: TGTGCCAGCAGTGGGTCAGGGGACTATGGCTACACCTTC
v_gene: TRBV11-2; abundance: .; j_gene: TRBJ2-5; d_gene: .; CDR3aa: CASSSAETQYF; CDR3nt: TGTGCCAGCAGCTCCGCGGAGACCCAGTACTTC
v_gene: TRBV6-5; abundance: .; j_gene: TRBJ1-1; d_gene: .; CDR3aa: CASSQGMNTEAFF; CDR3nt: TGTGCCAGCAGTCAGGGGATGAACACTGAAGCTTTCTTT
v_gene: TRBV5-4; abundance: .; j_gene: TRBJ2-7; d_gene: TRBD2; CDR3aa: CASRPGTSGTYEQYF; CDR3nt: TGTGCCAGCAGACCCGGGACTAGCGGCACCTACGAGCAGTACTTC
v_gene: TRBV7-9; abundance: few; j_gene: TRBJ2-1; d_gene: TRBD1; CDR3aa: CASSLGQGQRNEQFF; CDR3nt: TGTGCCAGCAGCTTAGGACAGGGACAACGCAATGAGCAGTTCTTC
v_gene: TRBV9; abundance: .; j_gene: TRBJ2-3; d_gene: .; CDR3aa: CASSVVGTLFTDTQYF; CDR3nt: TGTGCCAGCAGCGTAGTGGGGACCCTTTTCACAGATACGCAGTATTTT
v_gene: TRBV19; abundance: .; j_gene: TRBJ2-1; d_gene: .; CDR3aa: CASSIAANRFRDEQFF; CDR3nt: TGTGCCAGTAGTATAGCTGCGAACCGATTCAGGGATGAGCAGTTCTTC
v_gene: TRBV12-3/TRBV12-4; abundance: once; j_gene: TRBJ1-5; d_gene: .; CDR3aa: CASSPLMVGYPHF; CDR3nt: TGTGCCAGCAGTCCCCTGATGGTGGGGTATCCGCATTTT
v_gene: TRBV15; abundance: .; j_gene: TRBJ1-5; d_gene: .; CDR3aa: CATSRALREGKRNQPQHF; CDR3nt: TGTGCCACCAGCAGAGCGCTTAGGGAGGGGAAACGTAATCAGCCCCAGCATTTT
v_gene: TRBV5-1; abundance: .; j_gene: TRBJ2-5; d_gene: .; CDR3aa: CASSVQETQYF; CDR3nt: TGCGCCAGCAGCGTACAAGAGACCCAGTACTTC
v_gene: TRBV19; abundance: .; j_gene: TRBJ2-6; d_gene: .; CDR3aa: CASSPQPGFSGANVLTF; CDR3nt: TGTGCCAGTAGTCCCCAGCCGGGTTTCTCTGGGGCCAACGTCCTGACTTTC
v_gene: TRBV28; abundance: .; j_gene: TRBJ2-1; d_gene: .; CDR3aa: CASSLLRSVSYNEQFF; CDR3nt: TGTGCCAGCAGTTTACTCAGAAGCGTATCCTACAATGAGCAGTTCTTC
v_gene: TRBV6-5; abundance: .; j_gene: TRBJ1-3; d_gene: .; CDR3aa: CASSRGSSGNTIYF; CDR3nt: TGTGCCAGCAGCCGGGGGTCGTCTGGAAACACCATATATTTT
v_gene: TRBV27; abundance: .; j_gene: TRBJ1-2; d_gene: .; CDR3aa: CASSFIMSSTRRHDYGYTF; CDR3nt: TGTGCCAGCAGTTTCATTATGTCGTCGACCCGGAGGCACGACTATGGCTACACCTTC
v_gene: TRBV19; abundance: .; j_gene: TRBJ2-3; d_gene: .; CDR3aa: CASSIAHTDTQYF; CDR3nt: TGTGCCAGTAGTATAGCCCACACAGATACGCAGTATTTT
v_gene: TRBV2; abundance: once; j_gene: TRBJ2-5; d_gene: TRBD2; CDR3aa: CASRILGTSGSGETQYF; CDR3nt: TGTGCCAGCAGGATTCTTGGGACTAGCGGGAGTGGAGAGACCCAGTACTTC
v_gene: TRBV24-1; abundance: .; j_gene: TRBJ2-5; d_gene: .; CDR3aa: CATSGQEGFSETQYF; CDR3nt: TGTGCCACCAGTGGGCAGGAAGGATTTTCGGAGACCCAGTACTTC
v_gene: TRBV5-1; abundance: .; j_gene: TRBJ1-1; d_gene: .; CDR3aa: CASSLAGTLNTEAFF; CDR3nt: TGCGCCAGCAGCTTGGCCGGGACACTGAACACTGAAGCTTTCTTT
v_gene: TRBV5-6; abundance: few; j_gene: TRBJ2-6; d_gene: .; CDR3aa: CASSPARTAHSGANVLTF; CDR3nt: TGTGCCAGCAGCCCGGCAAGGACGGCCCACTCTGGGGCCAACGTCCTGACTTTC
v_gene: TRBV2; abundance: .; j_gene: TRBJ1-2; d_gene: TRBD1; CDR3aa: CASSEQGDHGYTF; CDR3nt: TGTGCCAGCAGTGAACAGGGGGACCATGGCTACACCTTC
v_gene: TRBV12-3/TRBV12-4; abundance: .; j_gene: TRBJ2-5; d_gene: TRBD2; CDR3aa: CASSLGLAGTQYF; CDR3nt: TGTGCCAGCAGTTTAGGGCTAGCGGGGACCCAGTACTTC
v_gene: TRBV15; abundance: .; j_gene: TRBJ2-7; d_gene: .; CDR3aa: CATSRVQDSSLEQYF; CDR3nt: TGTGCCACCAGCAGAGTGCAGGACTCCTCCCTCGAGCAGTACTTC
v_gene: TRBV5-6; abundance: few; j_gene: TRBJ1-5; d_gene: .; CDR3aa: CASSLVDQPQHF; CDR3nt: TGTGCCAGCAGCTTGGTGGATCAGCCCCAGCATTTT
v_gene: TRBV12-5; abundance: .; j_gene: TRBJ2-5; d_gene: TRBD2; CDR3aa: CASGFGLAGQETQYF; CDR3nt: TGTGCTAGTGGTTTTGGACTAGCGGGCCAAGAGACCCAGTACTTC